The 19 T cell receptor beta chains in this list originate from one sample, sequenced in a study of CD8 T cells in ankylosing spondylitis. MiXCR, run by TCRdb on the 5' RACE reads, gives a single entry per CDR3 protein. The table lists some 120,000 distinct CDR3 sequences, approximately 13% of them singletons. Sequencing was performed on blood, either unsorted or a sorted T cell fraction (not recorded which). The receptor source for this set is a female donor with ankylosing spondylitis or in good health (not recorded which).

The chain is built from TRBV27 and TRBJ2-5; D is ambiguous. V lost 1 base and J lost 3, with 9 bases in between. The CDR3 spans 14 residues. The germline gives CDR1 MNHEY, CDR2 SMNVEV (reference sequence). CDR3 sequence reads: CASSLYGSKETQYF. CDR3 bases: TGTGCCAGCAGTTTATATGGCAGCAAAGAGACCCAGTACTTC.

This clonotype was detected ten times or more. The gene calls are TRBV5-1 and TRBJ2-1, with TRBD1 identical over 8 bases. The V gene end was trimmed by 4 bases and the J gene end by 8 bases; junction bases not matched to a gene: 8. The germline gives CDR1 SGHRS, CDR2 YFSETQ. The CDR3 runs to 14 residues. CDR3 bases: TGCGCCAGCAGCGCGGGACAGGTTGGGGATGAGCAGTTCTTC. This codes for CASSAGQVGDEQFF.

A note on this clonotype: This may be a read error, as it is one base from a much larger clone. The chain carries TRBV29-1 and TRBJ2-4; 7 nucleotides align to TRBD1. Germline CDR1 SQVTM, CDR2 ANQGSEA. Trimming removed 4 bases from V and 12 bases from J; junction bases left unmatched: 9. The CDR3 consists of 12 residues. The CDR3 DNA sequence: TGCAGCGTTGTACAGGGGTCGTACAGTCAGTACTTC. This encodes CSVVQGSYSQYF.

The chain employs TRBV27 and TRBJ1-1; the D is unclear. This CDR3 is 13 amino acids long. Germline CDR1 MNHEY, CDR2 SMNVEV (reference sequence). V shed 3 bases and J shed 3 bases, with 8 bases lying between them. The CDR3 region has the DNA TGTGCCAGCAGTTTGGGCGGACACACTGAAGCTTTCTTT. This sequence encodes CASSLGGHTEAFF.

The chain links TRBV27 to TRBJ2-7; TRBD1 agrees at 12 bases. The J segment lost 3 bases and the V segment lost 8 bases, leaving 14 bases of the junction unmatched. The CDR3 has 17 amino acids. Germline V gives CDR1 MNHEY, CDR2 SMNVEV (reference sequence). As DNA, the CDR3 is TGTGCCAGCGGACCGGGACAGGGGGCTCCAACCGGCTACGAGCAGTACTTC. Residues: CASGPGQGAPTGYEQYF.

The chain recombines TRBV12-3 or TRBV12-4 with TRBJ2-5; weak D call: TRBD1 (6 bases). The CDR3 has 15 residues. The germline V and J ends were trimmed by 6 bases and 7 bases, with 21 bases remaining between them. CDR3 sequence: CASRGPGTPFRTQYF. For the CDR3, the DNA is TGTGCCAGCAGGGGACCCGGGACACCATTCAGGACCCAGTACTTC.

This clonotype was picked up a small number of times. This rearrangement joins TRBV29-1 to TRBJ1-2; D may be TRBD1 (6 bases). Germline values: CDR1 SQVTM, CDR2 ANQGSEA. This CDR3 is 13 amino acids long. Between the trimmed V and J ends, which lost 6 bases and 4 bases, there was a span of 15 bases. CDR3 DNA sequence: TGCAGCGTAGGAGACAGGTCTGTCTATGGCTACACCTTC. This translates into CSVGDRSVYGYTF.

CDR3: CSVVGGTIQETQYF. The CDR3 DNA sequence: TGCAGCGTTGTGGGAGGGACTATCCAAGAGACCCAGTACTTC. This rearrangement joins TRBV29-1 to TRBJ2-5; 7 bases agree with TRBD2. The V gene end was trimmed by 4 bases and the J gene end by 1 base; junction bases not matched to a gene: 6. The CDR3 loop spans 14 amino acids. Germline assignment: CDR1 SQVTM and CDR2 ANQGSEA.

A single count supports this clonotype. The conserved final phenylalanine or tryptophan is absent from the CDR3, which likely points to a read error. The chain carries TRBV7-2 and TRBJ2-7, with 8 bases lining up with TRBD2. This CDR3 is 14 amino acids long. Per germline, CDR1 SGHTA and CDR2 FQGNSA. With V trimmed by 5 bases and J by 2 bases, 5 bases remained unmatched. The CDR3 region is CASSRTSGPYEQYL. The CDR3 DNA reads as TGTGCCAGCAGCCGAACTAGCGGTCCCTACGAGCAGTACTTG.

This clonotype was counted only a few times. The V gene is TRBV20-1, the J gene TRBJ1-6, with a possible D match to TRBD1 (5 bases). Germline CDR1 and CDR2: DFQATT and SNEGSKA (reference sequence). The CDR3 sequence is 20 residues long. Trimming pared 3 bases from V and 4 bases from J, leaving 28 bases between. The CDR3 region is CSAREGSIRGRESYNSPLHF. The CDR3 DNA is TGCAGTGCTAGGGAGGGCTCCATTCGGGGCAGAGAAAGTTATAATTCACCCCTCCACTTT.

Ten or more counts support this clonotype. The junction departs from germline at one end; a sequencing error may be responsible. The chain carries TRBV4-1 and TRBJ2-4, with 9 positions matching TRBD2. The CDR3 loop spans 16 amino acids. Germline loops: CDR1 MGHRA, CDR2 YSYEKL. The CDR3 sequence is CASSRNIAGDTNIHYF. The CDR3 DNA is TGCGCCAGCAGCCGAAACATAGCGGGAGATACAAACATTCACTACTTC.

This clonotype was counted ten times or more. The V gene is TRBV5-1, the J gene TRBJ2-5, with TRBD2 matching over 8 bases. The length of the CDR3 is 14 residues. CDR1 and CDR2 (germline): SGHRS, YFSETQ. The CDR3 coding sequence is TGCGGGTCTAATAGCGGGGAATTGTCAGAGACCCAGTACTTC. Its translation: CGSNSGELSETQYF. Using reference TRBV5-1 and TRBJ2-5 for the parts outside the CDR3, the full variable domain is KAGVTQTPRYLIKTRGQQVTLSCSPISGHRSVSWYQQTPGQGLQFLFEYFSETQRNKGNFPGRFSGRQFSNSRSEMNVSTLELGDSALYLCGSNSGELSETQYFGPGTRLLVL.

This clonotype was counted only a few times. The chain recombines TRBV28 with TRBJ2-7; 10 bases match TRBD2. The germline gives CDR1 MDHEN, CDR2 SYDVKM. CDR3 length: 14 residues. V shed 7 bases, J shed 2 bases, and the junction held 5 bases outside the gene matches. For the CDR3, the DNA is TGTGCCAGCAACGGACTAGCGGACCCCTACGAGCAGTACTTC. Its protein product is CASNGLADPYEQYF.

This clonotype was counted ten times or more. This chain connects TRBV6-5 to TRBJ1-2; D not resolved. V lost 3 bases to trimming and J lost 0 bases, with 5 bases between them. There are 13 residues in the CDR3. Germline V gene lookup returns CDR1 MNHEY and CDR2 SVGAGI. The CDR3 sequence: CASSYSPNYGYTF. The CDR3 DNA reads TGTGCCAGCAGTTATAGCCCTAACTATGGCTACACCTTC.

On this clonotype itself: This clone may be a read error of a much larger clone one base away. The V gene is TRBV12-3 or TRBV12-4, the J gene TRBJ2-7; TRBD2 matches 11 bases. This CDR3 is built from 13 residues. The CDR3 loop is CAISTSGGYEQYF. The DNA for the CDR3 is TGTGCCATCAGTACTAGCGGGGGCTACGAGCAGTACTTC.

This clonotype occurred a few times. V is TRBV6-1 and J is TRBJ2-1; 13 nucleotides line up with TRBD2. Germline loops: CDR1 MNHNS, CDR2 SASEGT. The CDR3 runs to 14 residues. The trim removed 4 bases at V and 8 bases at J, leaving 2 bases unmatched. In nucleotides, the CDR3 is TGTGCCAGCAGTGGGACTAGCGGGGGTTATGAGCAGTTCTTC. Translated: CASSGTSGGYEQFF.

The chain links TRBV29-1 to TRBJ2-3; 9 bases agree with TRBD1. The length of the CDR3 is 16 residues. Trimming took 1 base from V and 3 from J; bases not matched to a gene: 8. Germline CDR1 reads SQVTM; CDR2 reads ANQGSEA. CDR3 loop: CSVEAGQGVGTDTQYF. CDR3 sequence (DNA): TGCAGCGTTGAAGCGGGACAGGGAGTAGGGACAGATACGCAGTATTTT.

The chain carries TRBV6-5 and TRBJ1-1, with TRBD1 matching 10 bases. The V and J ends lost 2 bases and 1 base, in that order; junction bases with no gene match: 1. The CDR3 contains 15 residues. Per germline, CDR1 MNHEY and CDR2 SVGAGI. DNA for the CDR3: TGTGCCAGCAGTTACGGGGACAGGGGGAACACTGAAGCTTTCTTT. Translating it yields CASSYGDRGNTEAFF.

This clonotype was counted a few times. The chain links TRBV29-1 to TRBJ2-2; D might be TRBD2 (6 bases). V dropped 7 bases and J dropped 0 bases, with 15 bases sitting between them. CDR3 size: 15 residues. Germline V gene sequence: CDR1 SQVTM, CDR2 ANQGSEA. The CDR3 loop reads CSARLGGANTGELFF. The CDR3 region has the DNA TGCAGCGCCCGCCTGGGCGGGGCGAACACCGGGGAGCTGTTTTTT.